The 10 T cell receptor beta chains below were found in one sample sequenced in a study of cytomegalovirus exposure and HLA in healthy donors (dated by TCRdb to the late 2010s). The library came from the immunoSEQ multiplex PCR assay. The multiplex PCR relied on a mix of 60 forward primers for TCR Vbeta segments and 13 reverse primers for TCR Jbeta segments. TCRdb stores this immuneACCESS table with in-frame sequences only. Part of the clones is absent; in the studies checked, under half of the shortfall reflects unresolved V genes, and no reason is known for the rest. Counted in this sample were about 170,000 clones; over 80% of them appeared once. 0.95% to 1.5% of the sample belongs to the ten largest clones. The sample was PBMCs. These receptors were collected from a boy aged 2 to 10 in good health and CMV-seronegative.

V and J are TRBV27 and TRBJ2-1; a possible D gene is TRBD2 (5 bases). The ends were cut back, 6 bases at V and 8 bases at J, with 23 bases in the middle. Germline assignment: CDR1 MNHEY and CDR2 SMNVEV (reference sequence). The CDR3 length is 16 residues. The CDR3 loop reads CASSQTVDVGRDEQFF. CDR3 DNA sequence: TGTGCCAGCAGCCAAACAGTCGACGTAGGGCGGGATGAGCAGTTCTTC.

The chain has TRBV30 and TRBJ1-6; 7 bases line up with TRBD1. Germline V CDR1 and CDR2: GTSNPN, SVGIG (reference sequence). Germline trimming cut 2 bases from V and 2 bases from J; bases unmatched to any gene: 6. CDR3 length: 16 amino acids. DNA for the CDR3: TGTGCCTGGAGTACACCTGGACAGGCCTATAATTCACCCCTCCACTTT. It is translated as CAWSTPGQAYNSPLHF.

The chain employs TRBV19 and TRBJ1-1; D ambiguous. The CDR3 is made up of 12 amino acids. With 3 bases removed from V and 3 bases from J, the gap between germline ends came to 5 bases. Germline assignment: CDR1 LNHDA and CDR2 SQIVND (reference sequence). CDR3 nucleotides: TGTGCCAGTAGTATCGCGGACACTGAAGCTTTCTTT. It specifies CASSIADTEAFF. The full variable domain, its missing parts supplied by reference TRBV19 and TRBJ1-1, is DGGITQSPKYLFRKEGQNVTLSCEQNLNHDAMYWYRQDPGQGLRLIYYSQIVNDFQKGDIAEGYSVSREKKESFPLTVTSAQKNPTAFYLCASSIADTEAFFGQGTRLTVV.

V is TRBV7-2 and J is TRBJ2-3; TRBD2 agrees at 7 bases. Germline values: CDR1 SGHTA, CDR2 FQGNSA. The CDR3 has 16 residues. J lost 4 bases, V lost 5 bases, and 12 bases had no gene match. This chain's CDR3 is CASSPELAILPDTQYF. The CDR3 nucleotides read TGTGCCAGCAGCCCTGAACTAGCGATCCTGCCAGATACGCAGTATTTT.

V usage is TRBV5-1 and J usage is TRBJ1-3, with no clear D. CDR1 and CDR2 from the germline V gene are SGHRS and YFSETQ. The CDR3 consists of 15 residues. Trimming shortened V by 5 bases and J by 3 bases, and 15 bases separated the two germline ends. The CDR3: CASRLDGVSGNTIYF. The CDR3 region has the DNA TGCGCCAGCAGATTAGACGGGGTTAGTGGAAACACCATATATTTT.

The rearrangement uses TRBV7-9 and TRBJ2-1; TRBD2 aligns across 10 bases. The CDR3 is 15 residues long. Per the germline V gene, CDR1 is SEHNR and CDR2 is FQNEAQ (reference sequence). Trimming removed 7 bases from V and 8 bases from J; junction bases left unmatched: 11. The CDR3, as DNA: TGTGCCAGCACCGATCGGACTAGCGGTTCCGATGAGCAGTTCTTC. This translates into CASTDRTSGSDEQFF.

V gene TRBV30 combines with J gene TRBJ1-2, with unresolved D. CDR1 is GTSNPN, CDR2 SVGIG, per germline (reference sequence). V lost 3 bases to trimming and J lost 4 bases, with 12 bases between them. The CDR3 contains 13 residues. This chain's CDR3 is CAWSHQASYGYTF. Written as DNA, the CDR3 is TGTGCCTGGAGCCACCAGGCTTCCTATGGCTACACCTTC.

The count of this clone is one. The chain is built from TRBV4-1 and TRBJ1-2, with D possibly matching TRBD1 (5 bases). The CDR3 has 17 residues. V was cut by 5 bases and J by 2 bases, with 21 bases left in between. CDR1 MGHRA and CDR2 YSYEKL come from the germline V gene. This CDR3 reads CASSTRVGQWGNYGYTF. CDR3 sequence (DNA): TGCGCCAGCAGCACCCGGGTCGGGCAGTGGGGCAACTATGGCTACACCTTC.

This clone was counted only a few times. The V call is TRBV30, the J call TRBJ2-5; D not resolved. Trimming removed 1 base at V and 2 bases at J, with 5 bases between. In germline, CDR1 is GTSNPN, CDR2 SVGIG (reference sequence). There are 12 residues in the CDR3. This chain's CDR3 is CAWSGLQETQYF. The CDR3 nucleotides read TGTGCCTGGAGTGGTCTACAAGAGACCCAGTACTTC.

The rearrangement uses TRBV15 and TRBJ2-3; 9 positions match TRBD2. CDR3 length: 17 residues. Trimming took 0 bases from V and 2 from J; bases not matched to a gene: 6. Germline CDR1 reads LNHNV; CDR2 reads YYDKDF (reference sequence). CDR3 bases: TGTGCCACCAGCAGAGATCGGGGACTAGCAGACACAGATACGCAGTATTTT. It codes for CATSRDRGLADTDTQYF.